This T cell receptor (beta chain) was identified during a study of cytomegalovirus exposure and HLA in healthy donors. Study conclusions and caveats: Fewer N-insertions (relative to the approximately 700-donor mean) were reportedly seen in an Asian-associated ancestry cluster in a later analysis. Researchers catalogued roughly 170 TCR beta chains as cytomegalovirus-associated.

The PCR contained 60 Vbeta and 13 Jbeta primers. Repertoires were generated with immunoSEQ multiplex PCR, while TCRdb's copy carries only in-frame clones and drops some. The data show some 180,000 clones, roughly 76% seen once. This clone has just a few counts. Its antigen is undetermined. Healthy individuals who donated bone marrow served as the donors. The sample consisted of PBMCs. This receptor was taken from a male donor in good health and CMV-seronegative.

CDR3 sequence reads: CASSVRGLDYGYTF. Here the CDR3 DNA reads TGCGCCAGCAGTGTCCGGGGTTTGGACTATGGCTACACCTTC. The chain has TRBV10-2 and TRBJ1-2; D gene unclear. Germline lookup yields CDR1 WSHSY and CDR2 SAAADI. The ends were cut back, 4 bases at V and 3 bases at J, with 12 bases in the middle. The CDR3 is 14 residues long.